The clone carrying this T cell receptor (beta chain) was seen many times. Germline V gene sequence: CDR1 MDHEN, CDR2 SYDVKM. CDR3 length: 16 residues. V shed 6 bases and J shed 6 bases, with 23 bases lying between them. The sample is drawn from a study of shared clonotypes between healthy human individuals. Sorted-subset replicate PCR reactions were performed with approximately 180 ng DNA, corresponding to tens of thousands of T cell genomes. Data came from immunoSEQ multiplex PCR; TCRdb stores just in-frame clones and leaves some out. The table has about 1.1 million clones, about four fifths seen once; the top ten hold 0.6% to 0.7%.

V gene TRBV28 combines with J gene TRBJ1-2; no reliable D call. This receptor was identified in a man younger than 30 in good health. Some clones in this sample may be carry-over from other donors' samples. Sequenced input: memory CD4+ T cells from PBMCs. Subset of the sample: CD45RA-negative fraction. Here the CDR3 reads CASSLTTLTAVDGYTF. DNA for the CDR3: TGTGCCAGCAGCCTCACTACCCTAACTGCGGTCGATGGCTACACCTTC.